Each of the 16 T cell receptor beta chains below was sequenced from the same sample in a study of T cells in narcolepsy. Produced via immunoSEQ multiplex PCR; TCRdb's table is partial and in-frame only. The sample includes tens of thousands of clones, about four fifths of them seen just once. Sequenced sample: CD45RA- memory CD4+ T cells from PBMCs. These receptors all stem from a human donor with narcolepsy.

There are a few counts of this clone. CDR3 DNA sequence: TGCAGCGTCAGCAATACGGGCGAGCAGTACTTC. Translating it yields CSVSNTGEQYF. The V call is TRBV29-1, the J call TRBJ2-7, with D hard to call. The CDR3 is 11 amino acids. The germline CDR1 and CDR2 sequences are SQVTM and ANQGSEA. The ends were cut back, 6 bases at V and 6 bases at J, with 12 bases in the middle.

V gene TRBV7-6 combines with J gene TRBJ1-2; a weak D match, TRBD1 (5 bases). CDR1 SGHVS and CDR2 FNYEAQ come from the germline V gene. This CDR3 comprises 14 residues. V lost 5 bases to trimming and J lost 2 bases, with 12 bases between them. The CDR3 reads CASSAGAPNYGYTF. For the CDR3, the DNA is TGTGCCAGCAGCGCCGGGGCACCCAACTATGGCTACACCTTC.

The CDR3 sequence: CASSLGLAGGGETQYF. In DNA form, the CDR3 reads TGTGCCAGCAGCTTGGGACTAGCGGGAGGAGGAGAGACCCAGTACTTC. V usage is TRBV5-6 and J usage is TRBJ2-5; 13 bases align to TRBD2. CDR1 is SGHDT and CDR2 is YYEEEE in the germline V gene. The CDR3 length is 16 residues. V lost 0 bases to trimming and J lost 4 bases; unmatched junction nucleotides: 3.

This chain links TRBV6-1 with TRBJ2-7; D is unclear. The CDR3 covers 13 residues. The germline CDR1 and CDR2 sequences are MNHNS and SASEGT. The ends were cut back, 2 bases at V and 2 bases at J, with 7 bases in the middle. This CDR3 reads CASSELVTYEQYF. CDR3 DNA sequence: TGTGCCAGCAGTGAATTAGTCACCTACGAGCAGTACTTC.

The chain has TRBV11-3 and TRBJ1-1; tentative D call: TRBD1 (6 bases). The V and J ends lost 1 base and 1 base respectively, with 13 bases between them. The CDR3 spans 16 residues. Germline values: CDR1 SGHNT, CDR2 YENEEA. CDR3 DNA: TGTGCCAGCAGCTTAGGGGGGGGCAGGGCGAACACTGAAGCTTTCTTT. This gives the protein CASSLGGGRANTEAFF.

This clone showed up just a few times. CDR3 coding DNA: TGTGCCAGCAGCCAAGACTGGGCAGGGCGCTACGAGCAGTACTTC. Translating gives CASSQDWAGRYEQYF. The genes are TRBV14 and TRBJ2-7; TRBD1 might be the D (5 bases). V lost 0 bases to trimming and J lost 3 bases, with 12 bases between them. The CDR3 extends over 15 amino acids. CDR1 SGHDN and CDR2 FVKESK come from the germline V gene. Filled out from reference TRBV14 and TRBJ2-7, the complete variable domain reads EAGVTQFPSHSVIEKGQTVTLRCDPISGHDNLYWYRRVMGKEIKFLLHFVKESKQDESGMPNNRFLAERTGGTYSTLKVQPAELEDSGVYFCASSQDWAGRYEQYFGPGTRLTVT.

The V and J genes are TRBV29-1 and TRBJ2-1, with 14 bases that match TRBD2. Germline CDR1 is SQVTM and CDR2 is ANQGSEA. J gave up 7 bases and V 8 bases, and 10 bases lay outside the gene matches. The CDR3 consists of 15 residues. The DNA of the CDR3 is TGCAGCCTTGGGGGGACTAGCGGGAGATCGAATGAGCAGTTCTTC. Its protein product is CSLGGTSGRSNEQFF.

The chain combines TRBV7-8 with TRBJ1-5; 8 positions match TRBD1. Trimming removed 5 bases from V and 5 bases from J; junction bases left unmatched: 8. CDR1 and CDR2 (germline): SGHVS, FQNEAQ. The CDR3 consists of 15 residues. CDR3 region: CASSRGQGIDQPQHF. In DNA form, the CDR3 reads TGTGCCAGCAGCCGTGGACAGGGAATAGATCAGCCCCAGCATTTT.

V gene TRBV10-3 combines with J gene TRBJ2-2; TRBD2 aligns across 12 bases. CDR3 length equals 15 residues. Germline CDR1 and CDR2: ENHRY and SYGVKD. With 7 bases clipped from V and 5 bases from J, the junction kept 5 bases outside the gene matches. The CDR3 region is CAINPGLAGTGELFF. CDR3 in DNA: TGTGCCATCAATCCGGGACTAGCGGGTACCGGGGAGCTGTTTTTT.

The V call is TRBV6-1, the J call TRBJ1-5, with a weak D call TRBD1 (5 bases). The V gene lost 2 bases and the J gene lost 11 bases, with 19 bases spanning the gap. The germline gives CDR1 MNHNS, CDR2 SASEGT. The CDR3 loop spans 15 amino acids. CDR3 sequence (DNA): TGTGCCAGCAGTGAATCCATTGGGACGGGGTTGGCCCAGCATTTT. It translates to CASSESIGTGLAQHF.

V and J are TRBV11-1 and TRBJ2-3; 8 bases agree with TRBD1. The germline V gene encodes CDR1 SGHAT and CDR2 FQDESV (reference sequence). The length of the CDR3 is 15 residues. J gave up 4 bases and V 5 bases, and 8 bases lay outside the gene matches. The CDR3 region is CASSLGQGTADTQYF. In nucleotides, the CDR3 is TGTGCCAGCAGCCTCGGACAGGGAACGGCAGATACGCAGTATTTT.

The rearrangement uses TRBV6-1 and TRBJ2-1; the match to TRBD1 covers 8 bases. Trimming at V came to 2 bases and at J to 7 bases, leaving 1 base not matched to a gene. The CDR3 sequence is 13 residues long. Germline CDR1 reads MNHNS; CDR2 reads SASEGT. This CDR3 is CASSEYRGNEQFF. CDR3 nucleotide sequence: TGTGCCAGCAGTGAATACAGGGGGAATGAGCAGTTCTTC.

As regards this clone: Other DNA variants within this sample encode the same CDR3. The chain recombines TRBV7-2 with TRBJ2-7, with D hard to call. Trimming removed 5 bases from V and 0 bases from J, with 2 bases in between. The CDR3 sequence is 11 residues long. CDR1 and CDR2 (germline): SGHTA, FQGNSA. DNA of the CDR3: TGTGCCAGCAGCCCCTCCTACGAGCAGTACTTC. Its protein is CASSPSYEQYF.

The chain couples TRBV2 to TRBJ2-5, with 7 bases that match TRBD2. The CDR3 length is 14 residues. CDR1 is SNHLY and CDR2 is FYNNEI in the germline V gene. V lost 5 bases and J lost 5; bases outside the gene matches: 8. The CDR3 region is CASSSLAARETQYF. In DNA, the CDR3 is TGTGCCAGCAGTTCCCTAGCGGCCAGGGAGACCCAGTACTTC.

In regard to this clone: One end of the junction does not line up with germline, which may come from a read error. V gene TRBV6-4 combines with J gene TRBJ1-6; D unresolved. The CDR3 consists of 13 residues. CDR1 is MRHNA and CDR2 is SNTAGT in the germline V gene. The CDR3 region is CASSATPAGPAVF. DNA of the CDR3: TGTGCCAGCAGTGCCACCCCCGCAGGCCCCGCGGTCTTT.

The V gene is TRBV5-1, the J gene TRBJ2-3, with 14 bases matching TRBD2. The J segment lost 4 bases and the V segment lost 6 bases, leaving 7 bases of the junction unmatched. CDR3 length: 16 amino acids. CDR1 and CDR2 from the germline V gene are SGHRS and YFSETQ. The CDR3, as DNA: TGCGCCAGCAATACTAAGACTAGCGGGGGGGCAGATACGCAGTATTTT. Translated: CASNTKTSGGADTQYF.